This T cell receptor (beta chain) was sequenced for a study of cytotoxic CD8 clonotypes in ibrutinib-treated CLL. Study-level findings and limits: Sustained-remission and progressing patients had unequal sampling times. With treatment, public clonotypes, which were uncommon, either contracted or remained stable. Clonality at baseline surpassed age-matched healthy donors and tracked circulating CD8+ T-cell counts.

Germline V gene sequence: CDR1 SNHLY, CDR2 FYNNEI. The V gene lost 5 bases and the J gene lost 10 bases, with 11 bases spanning the gap. CDR3 size: 12 residues. With respect to this clone: Its specificity is unknown.

The repertoire was sequenced with immunoSEQ multiplex PCR; TCRdb's copy has only in-frame clones and lacks some. In the table there are nearly 300,000 clones, around 76% of which are singletons. The receptor comes from a human donor with chronic lymphocytic leukemia. This sample comprised PBMCs, obtained at disease progression, from a patient treated with ibrutinib. The V gene is TRBV2, the J gene TRBJ1-4, with unresolved D. CDR3 sequence (DNA): TGTGCCAGCAGTTCGTACTCGGGAAAACTGTTTTTT. It yields the protein CASSSYSGKLFF.